The clone carrying this T cell receptor beta chain came up a few times. Its matching antigen is unknown. The CDR3 is 14 amino acids. Trimming cost V 7 bases and J 1 base, with 13 bases left between them. Per the germline V gene, CDR1 is SQVTM and CDR2 is ANQGSEA. The entry originates in a study of early T cells in non-severe SARS-CoV-2 infection. Study context: Sequencing input comprised bulk RNA from unsorted whole blood; chain pairing was not available.

Unique molecular identifiers (one per individual cDNA molecule) were attached. TCRdb recomputed calls from the 5' RACE reads with MiXCR, one row per CDR3 protein. Of about 69,000 distinct CDR3 sequences detected, about 9% appear once; the ten largest clones hold 5.9%. General study results and limits: A preference for anti-spike CD8 responses marked VDJdb matching, which missed private and CD4 specificities.

The chain carries TRBV29-1 and TRBJ2-2, with a possible D match to TRBD1 (6 bases). Sequenced: whole blood. The TCR was taken from an adult who was a healthcare worker with PCR-confirmed SARS-CoV-2 infection or an uninfected control (not recorded which). The CDR3, as DNA: TGCAGCGCCCGAAGGACAGAGAACACCGGGGAGCTGTTTTTT. Translated, it gives CSARRTENTGELFF.